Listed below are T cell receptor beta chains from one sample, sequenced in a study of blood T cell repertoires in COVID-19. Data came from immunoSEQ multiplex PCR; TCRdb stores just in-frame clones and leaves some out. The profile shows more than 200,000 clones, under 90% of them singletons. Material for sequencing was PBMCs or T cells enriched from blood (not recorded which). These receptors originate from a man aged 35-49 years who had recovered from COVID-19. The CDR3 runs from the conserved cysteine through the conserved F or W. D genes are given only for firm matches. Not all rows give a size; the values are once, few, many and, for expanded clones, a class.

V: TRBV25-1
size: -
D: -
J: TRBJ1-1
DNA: TGTGCCAGCACCAAAGCGGCCCAGGGGACTGAAGCTTTCTTT
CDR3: CASTKAAQGTEAFF

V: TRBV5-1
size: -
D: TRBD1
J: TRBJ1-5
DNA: TGCGCCAGCAGCCCAGGACAGGGCACCTTGAGGCCCCAGCATTTT
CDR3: CASSPGQGTLRPQHF

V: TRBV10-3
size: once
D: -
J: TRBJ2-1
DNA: TGTGCCATCAGTGAGTGGCAGGAAGATGAGCAGTTCTTC
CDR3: CAISEWQEDEQFF

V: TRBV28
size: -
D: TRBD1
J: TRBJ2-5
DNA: TGTGCCAGCAGTGACGGACAGGGGTACGAGACCCAGTACTTC
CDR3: CASSDGQGYETQYF

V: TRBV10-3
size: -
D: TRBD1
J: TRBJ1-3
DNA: TGTGCCATCAGTGAGTCGAGGACAGGGGCCATATATTTT
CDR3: CAISESRTGAIYF

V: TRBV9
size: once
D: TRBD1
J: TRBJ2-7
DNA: TGTGCCAGCAGTGCCGGGACAGGGAGCTCCTACGAGCAGTACTTC
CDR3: CASSAGTGSSYEQYF

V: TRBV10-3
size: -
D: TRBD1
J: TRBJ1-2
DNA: TGTGCCCTCCAAGACAGGGACTATGGCTACACCTTC
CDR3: CALQDRDYGYTF

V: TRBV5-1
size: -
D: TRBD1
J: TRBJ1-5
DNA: TGCGCCAGCAGCGAGGGACCGGGACAGAATCAGCCCCAGCATTTT
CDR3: CASSEGPGQNQPQHF

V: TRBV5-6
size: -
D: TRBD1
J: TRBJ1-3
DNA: TGTGCCAGCAGCACCTGGACAGGAAGCTCTGGAAACACCATATATTTT
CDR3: CASSTWTGSSGNTIYF

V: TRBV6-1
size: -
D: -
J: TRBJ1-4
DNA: TGTGCCAGCAGCTTCAGGGATACTAATGAAAAACTGTTTTTT
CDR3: CASSFRDTNEKLFF

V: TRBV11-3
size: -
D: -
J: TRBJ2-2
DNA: TGTGCCAGCAGCTCTAGCCCCGGGGAGCTGTTTTTT
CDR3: CASSSSPGELFF

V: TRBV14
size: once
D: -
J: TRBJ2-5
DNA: TGTGCCAGCAGCCAGCGGCTACCTCGAGGCTTCCAAGAGACCCAGTACTTC
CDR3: CASSQRLPRGFQETQYF

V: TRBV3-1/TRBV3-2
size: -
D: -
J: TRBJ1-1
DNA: TGTGCCAGCAGCCAAGAGGCGACAGCGAACACTGAAGCTTTCTTT
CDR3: CASSQEATANTEAFF

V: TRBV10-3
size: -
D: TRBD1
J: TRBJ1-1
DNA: TGTGCCATCAGGGGACAGGGCACTGAAGCTTTCTTT
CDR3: CAIRGQGTEAFF

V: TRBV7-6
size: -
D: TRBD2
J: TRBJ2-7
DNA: TGTGCCAGCAGCACTAGCGGGATCTACGAGCAGTACTTC
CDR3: CASSTSGIYEQYF

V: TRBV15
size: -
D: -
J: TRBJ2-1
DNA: TGTGCCACCAGCAGAGAGGGGGGAACCTACAATGAGCAGTTCTTC
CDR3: CATSREGGTYNEQFF

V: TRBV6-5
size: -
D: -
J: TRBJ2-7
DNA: TGTGCCAGCAGTTACAACTCGGACAGTACCTACGAGCAGTACTTC
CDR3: CASSYNSDSTYEQYF

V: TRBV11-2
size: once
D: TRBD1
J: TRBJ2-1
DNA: TGTGCCAGCAGCCCCGGGACAGGGGAGTTCTTC
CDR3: CASSPGTGEFF

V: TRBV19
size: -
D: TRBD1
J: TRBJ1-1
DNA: TGTGCCAGTAGTCCCTGGGACAGGGAGAACACTGAAGCTTTCTTT
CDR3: CASSPWDRENTEAFF

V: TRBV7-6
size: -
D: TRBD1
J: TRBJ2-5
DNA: TGTGCCAGCAGCTTAGCAGGGGGCTATGAGACCCAGTACTTC
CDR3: CASSLAGGYETQYF

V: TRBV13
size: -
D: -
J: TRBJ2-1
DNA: TGTGCCAGCAGCCCCGGGGCTGCACGGGAGGAGCAGTTCTTC
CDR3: CASSPGAAREEQFF

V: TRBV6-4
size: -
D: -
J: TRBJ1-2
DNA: TGTGCCAGTTCCCAGGGTCGCGACTATGGCTACACCTTC
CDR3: CASSQGRDYGYTF

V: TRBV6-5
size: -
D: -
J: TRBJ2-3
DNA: TGTGCCAGCAAGTTCATAAACAGCCCCACAGATACGCAGTATTTT
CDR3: CASKFINSPTDTQYF

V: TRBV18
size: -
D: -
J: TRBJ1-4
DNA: TGTGCCAGCTCACCACAGGGGAATAATGAAAAACTGTTTTTT
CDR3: CASSPQGNNEKLFF

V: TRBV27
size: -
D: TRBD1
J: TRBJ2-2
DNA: TGTGCCAGCAGTTGGACAGGGGGCGGGGAGCTGTTTTTT
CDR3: CASSWTGGGELFF

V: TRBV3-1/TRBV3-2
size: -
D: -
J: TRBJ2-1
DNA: TGTGCCAGCAGCCATGACGACCAAGGGGCGCAACTCTACAATGAGCAGTTCTTC
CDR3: CASSHDDQGAQLYNEQFF

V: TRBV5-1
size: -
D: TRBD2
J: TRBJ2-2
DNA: TGCGCCAGCAGCATCCCAGCGGGAGCCCCGAACACCGGGGAGCTGTTTTTT
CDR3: CASSIPAGAPNTGELFF

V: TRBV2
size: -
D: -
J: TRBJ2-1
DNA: TGTGCCGGAAAAGGACTGACTAGTAACAATGAGCAGTTCTTC
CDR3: CAGKGLTSNNEQFF

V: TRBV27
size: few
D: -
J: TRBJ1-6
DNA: TGTGCCAGCAGTTTCCAGGGTATTAATTCACCCCTCCACTTT
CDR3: CASSFQGINSPLHF

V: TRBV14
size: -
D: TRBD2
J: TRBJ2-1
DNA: TGTGCCAGCAGCCAAGATGTGGCGGGGGGCGGGTTGCGGTGGCATGAGCAGTTCTTC
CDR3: CASSQDVAGGGLRWHEQFF

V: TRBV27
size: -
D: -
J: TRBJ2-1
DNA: TGTGCCAGCACCAAACTAGGTCCCTACAATGAGCAGTTCTTC
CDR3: CASTKLGPYNEQFF

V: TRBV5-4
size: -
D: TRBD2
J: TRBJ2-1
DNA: TGTGCCAGCAGCCGTAGCGGGGGGGCCTACAATGAGCAGTTCTTC
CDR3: CASSRSGGAYNEQFF

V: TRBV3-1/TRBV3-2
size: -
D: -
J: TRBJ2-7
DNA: TGTGCCAGCAGCCCCAGGGGTTACGAGCAGTACTTC
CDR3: CASSPRGYEQYF

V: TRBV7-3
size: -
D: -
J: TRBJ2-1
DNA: TGTGCCAGCAGCATAGATGGAGGGGGCGTTGAGCAGTTCTTC
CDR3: CASSIDGGGVEQFF

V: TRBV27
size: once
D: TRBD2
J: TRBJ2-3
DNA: TGTGCCAGCAGTTCACGGACTAGCGGGGGCCCGGGAGATACGCAGTATTTT
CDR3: CASSSRTSGGPGDTQYF

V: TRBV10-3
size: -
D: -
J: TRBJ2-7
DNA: TGTGCCATCAGTGCAGTGGGGAGGGGGGGCAACATCTCCTACGAGCAGTACTTC
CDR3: CAISAVGRGGNISYEQYF

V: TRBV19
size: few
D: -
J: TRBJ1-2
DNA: TGTGCCAGTAGTATAGCAGGGTCACAGGCGAGAAACTATGGCTACACCTTC
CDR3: CASSIAGSQARNYGYTF

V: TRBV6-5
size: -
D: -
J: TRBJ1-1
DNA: TGTGCCAGCAGATCTCCGGGACAGAACACTGAAGCTTTCTTT
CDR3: CASRSPGQNTEAFF

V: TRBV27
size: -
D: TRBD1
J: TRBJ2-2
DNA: TGTGCCAGCAGACAGGGGGCGGGGGGGGAGCTGTTTTTT
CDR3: CASRQGAGGELFF

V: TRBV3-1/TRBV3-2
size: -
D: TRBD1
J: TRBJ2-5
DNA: TGTGCCAGCAGCCAACGCCGGGACAGGGCACAAGAGACCCAGTACTTC
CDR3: CASSQRRDRAQETQYF

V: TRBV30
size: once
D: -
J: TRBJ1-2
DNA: TGTGCCTCACATTCCTATGGCTACACCTTC
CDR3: CASHSYGYTF

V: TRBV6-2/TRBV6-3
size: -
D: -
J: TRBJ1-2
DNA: TGTGCCAGCAGTTACGCTCGGGACAAAGGGGACTATGGCTACACCTTC
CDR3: CASSYARDKGDYGYTF

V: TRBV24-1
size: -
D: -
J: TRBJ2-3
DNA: TGTGCCACCAGTGATTTGGCGGGACGACTTTTCAAGGCAGATACGCAGTATTTT
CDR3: CATSDLAGRLFKADTQYF

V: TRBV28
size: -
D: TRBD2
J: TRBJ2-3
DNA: TGTGCCAGCAGTTTAGCCCTGGTTCAGACTAGCGGGAAAGTAACGACAGATACGCAGTATTTT
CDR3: CASSLALVQTSGKVTTDTQYF

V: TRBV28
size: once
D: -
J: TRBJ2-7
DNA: TGTGCCAGCAGTCCGCCAGGGGCAGTCTCCTACGAGCAGTACTTC
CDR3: CASSPPGAVSYEQYF

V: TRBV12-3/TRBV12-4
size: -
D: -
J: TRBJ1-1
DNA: TGTGCCAGCAGCATAGGGGGTATCTCTGAAGCTTTCTTT
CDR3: CASSIGGISEAFF

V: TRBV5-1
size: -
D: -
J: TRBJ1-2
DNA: TGCGCCAGCAGCCTAGGCGGGGACGGTGGCTACACCTTC
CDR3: CASSLGGDGGYTF

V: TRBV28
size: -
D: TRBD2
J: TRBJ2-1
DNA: TGTGCCAGCAGTCGAACCCCCGGCTGGAGGGAGGGGCCCTACAATGAGCAGTTCTTC
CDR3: CASSRTPGWREGPYNEQFF

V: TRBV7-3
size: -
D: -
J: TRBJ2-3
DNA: TGTGCCAGCAGTCTTAGAGGGCGAAGTTTCGACAGGCGGTACGAGGACGATACGCAGTATTTT
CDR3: CASSLRGRSFDRRYEDDTQYF

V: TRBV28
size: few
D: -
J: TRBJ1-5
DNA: TGTGCCAGCAGGGCAGGTACTCAGCCCCAGCATTTT
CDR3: CASRAGTQPQHF

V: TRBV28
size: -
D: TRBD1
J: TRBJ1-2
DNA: TGTGCCAGCAGTACTAACCGGGACAGGGGGTTCTACACCTTC
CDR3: CASSTNRDRGFYTF

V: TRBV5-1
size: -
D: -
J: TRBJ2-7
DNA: TGCGCCAGCAGCCTCACGTCCGGGGCGGGGGAGCAGTACTTC
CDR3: CASSLTSGAGEQYF

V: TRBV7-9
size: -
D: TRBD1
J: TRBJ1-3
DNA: TGTGCCAGCAGCTTAGCGAGAGGACAGGGGGTCGTAAGGACCATATATTTT
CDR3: CASSLARGQGVVRTIYF

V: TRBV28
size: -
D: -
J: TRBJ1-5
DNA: TGTGCCAGCAGTACTATCGGGACACCTAGCAATCAGCCCCAGCATTTT
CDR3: CASSTIGTPSNQPQHF

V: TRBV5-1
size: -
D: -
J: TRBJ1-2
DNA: TGCGCCAGCAGCTTGGCTCCAGGGGCAGGTGGTGGCTACACCTTC
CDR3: CASSLAPGAGGGYTF

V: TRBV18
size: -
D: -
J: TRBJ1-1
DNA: TGTGCCAGCTCACCACCGACAGGTGTGGGCGTGGGCACTGAAGCTTTCTTT
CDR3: CASSPPTGVGVGTEAFF

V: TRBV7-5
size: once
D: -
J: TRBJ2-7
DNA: TGTGTCAGAAGCTTAACTACGGCTAGTTCCTACGAGCAGTACTTC
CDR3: CVRSLTTASSYEQYF

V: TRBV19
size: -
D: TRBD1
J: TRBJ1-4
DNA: TGTGCCAGTAGCGACAGGGGAGGACCTGAGTCTAATGAAAAACTGTTTTTT
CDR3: CASSDRGGPESNEKLFF

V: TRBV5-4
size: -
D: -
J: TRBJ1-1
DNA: TGTGCCAGCAGCTTCCATCTAGCGAACACTGAAGCTTTCTTT
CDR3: CASSFHLANTEAFF